This record looks at one TCR beta chain sequence and its context. The antigen is not known. Trimming cost V 4 bases and J 5 bases; bases outside gene matches: 8. The CDR3 runs 15 residues. The germline V gene has CDR1 SGDLS and CDR2 YYNGEE. Here immunoSEQ multiplex PCR was the method, and the copy in TCRdb shows in-frame clones only, minus some. The sample yields fewer than 200,000 clones, about 88% seen once. This record comes from a study of radiation and T cells in renal cell carcinoma. Findings and caveats of the study: Without pretreatment biopsies, baseline tumor clonotype presence was undetermined. Top tumor clonotypes rose in blood 2 weeks post-radiation, then contracted.

Time point given: blood 4 weeks post-SBRT, at nephrectomy. Stated treatment: 15 Gy SBRT to primary tumor, nephrectomy 4 weeks later. Nephrectomy followed 15 Gy stereotactic body radiation by 4 weeks. Clear cell pathology was present in this patient's renal cell carcinoma. The sequences come from blood, collected from a patient whose treatment included radiotherapy and nephrectomy. This chain uses TRBV9 with TRBJ2-3; TRBD1 matches at 9 bases. The clonotype comes from a woman aged 50 to 60 with renal cell carcinoma. The CDR3 loop is CASSPRTGAGDTQYF. The CDR3 region has the DNA TGTGCCAGCAGCCCCCGGACAGGGGCAGGAGATACGCAGTATTTT.